One sample yielded the 14 T cell receptor beta chains listed below, sequenced in a study of blood T cells in healthy people across ages. With a J-beta primer mix and a sample-barcoded 5' primer, a second PCR ran 7 to 11 cycles. TCRdb ran MiXCR on the 5' RACE reads and lists one entry per CDR3 protein. The data contain 1.4 million or so distinct CDR3 sequences, 42% of them singletons. The sequenced material came from blood. The receptors come from a woman between 18 and 29 years old in good health.

J is TRBJ1-3 and V is TRBV12-3 or TRBV12-4; D may be TRBD1 (6 bases). The CDR3 runs to 15 residues. Trimming shortened V by 7 bases and J by 0 bases, and 13 bases separated the two germline ends. CDR3 amino acids: CASTPTGGSGNTIYF. The DNA of the CDR3 is TGTGCCAGCACCCCGACAGGTGGCTCTGGAAACACCATATATTTT.

This sequence joins TRBV21-1 and TRBJ2-2; the table's D call, TRBD1, was not checked against the DNA. TRBV21-1 constitutes a pseudogene. This CDR3 contains 14 residues. The CDR3 DNA reads TGTGCCAGTAGCGACCGGGACAGCACCGGGGAGCTGTTTTTT. Translating it yields CASSDRDSTGELFF.

This clonotype was recorded at least ten times. The V gene is TRBV4-3, the J gene TRBJ1-4; 7 bases are shared with TRBD1. The CDR3 runs to 19 residues. Looked up from germline, CDR1 is LGHNA and CDR2 is YSLEER. Germline trimming cut 4 bases from V and 2 bases from J; bases unmatched to any gene: 16. In DNA, the CDR3 is TGCGCCAGCAGCCCAGATGGGACAGTCCAATTATCTACTAATGAAAAACTGTTTTTT. Translation: CASSPDGTVQLSTNEKLFF.

This clonotype was recorded many times. CDR3 DNA sequence: TGTGCCTGGAGTTTCCCACCCCGGGACCCCCTTTGGAGGGCTGAAGCTTTCTTT. It translates to CAWSFPPRDPLWRAEAFF. V gene TRBV30 combines with J gene TRBJ1-1; D perhaps matches TRBD1 (5 bases). CDR3 length: 18 residues. CDR1 GTSNPN and CDR2 SVGIG come from the germline V gene (reference sequence). Trimming stripped 2 bases from V and 6 bases from J, with 28 bases between.

V gene TRBV20-1 combines with J gene TRBJ2-1; 9 bases agree with TRBD2. Germline lookup yields CDR1 DFQATT and CDR2 SNEGSKA (reference sequence). The CDR3 covers 16 residues. V shed 0 bases, J shed 9 bases, and the junction held 12 bases outside the gene matches. The CDR3 sequence is CSARDRGGDGPPEQFF. As DNA, the CDR3 is TGCAGTGCTAGAGATCGCGGGGGGGACGGTCCCCCTGAGCAGTTCTTC.

The J gene is TRBJ1-1, the V gene TRBV20-1; D gene unclear. This CDR3 has 14 amino acids. In germline, CDR1 is DFQATT, CDR2 SNEGSKA (reference sequence). V was shortened by 6 bases and J by 0 bases, with 14 bases between the two germline ends. CDR3 DNA sequence: TGCAGTGCACTTTCCGGGCGGGTGAACACTGAAGCTTTCTTT. It translates to CSALSGRVNTEAFF.

In this sample, this clonotype turned up a few times. The gene calls are TRBV14 and TRBJ2-1; 14 bases fit TRBD2. The CDR3 has 18 amino acids. Trimming cost V 4 bases and J 8 bases; bases outside gene matches: 13. In germline, CDR1 is SGHDN, CDR2 FVKESK. The CDR3 loop is CASSPGTSGSRYIDEQFF. The CDR3 DNA follows: TGTGCCAGCAGCCCAGGGACTAGCGGGAGTCGGTACATCGATGAGCAGTTCTTC.

A remark on this clonotype: With a much larger clone just one base away, this may be a read error. This chain uses TRBV7-2 with TRBJ2-1, with no clear D. The CDR3 has 14 amino acids. V lost 2 bases, J lost 10 bases, and 15 bases lay in between. Germline V gene data show CDR1 as SGHTA and CDR2 as FQGNSA. This CDR3 reads CASSLYAVTYEQFF. The CDR3 region has the DNA TGTGCCAGCAGCTTATACGCGGTGACCTACGAGCAGTTCTTC.

This clonotype came up a few times. The chain joins TRBV7-2 to TRBJ2-3; 10 bases match TRBD2. V shed 5 bases and J 1 base; nucleotides not matched to a gene: 3. Germline V gives CDR1 SGHTA, CDR2 FQGNSA. The CDR3 loop spans 15 amino acids. This CDR3 reads CASSNLAGGTDTQYF. The CDR3 DNA reads as TGTGCCAGCAGCAACCTAGCGGGGGGCACAGATACGCAGTATTTT.

The rearrangement joins TRBV4-3 to TRBJ2-1; perhaps TRBD2 as D (6 bases). CDR3 length: 18 residues. V was pared by 0 bases and J by 0 bases, with 15 bases between. Germline values: CDR1 LGHNA, CDR2 YSLEER. For the CDR3, the DNA is TGCGCCAGCAGCCAAGACTTTCTCGGGAGCTTCTCCTACAATGAGCAGTTCTTC. Its protein is CASSQDFLGSFSYNEQFF.

The chain combines TRBV27 with TRBJ2-7, with 10 bases matching TRBD1. Germline assignment: CDR1 MNHEY and CDR2 SMNVEV (reference sequence). Losses at the gene ends were 4 bases for V and 6 bases for J; bases not matched to a gene: 6. This CDR3 is built from 14 residues. CDR3 in amino acids: CASSSRTGGGEQYF. In nucleotides, the CDR3 is TGTGCCAGCAGTTCCCGGACAGGGGGTGGCGAGCAGTACTTC.

The V call is TRBV5-1, the J call TRBJ2-7; unclear D gene. The CDR3 consists of 11 residues. CDR1 and CDR2 from the germline V gene are SGHRS and YFSETQ. V was trimmed by 9 bases and J by 7 bases, leaving 14 bases between them. The CDR3 sequence: CAINQDNEQYF. CDR3 bases: TGCGCCATCAATCAAGACAATGAGCAGTACTTC.

This clonotype was detected a few times. The chain employs TRBV11-2 and TRBJ1-4, with D possibly matching TRBD1 (5 bases). The V and J ends lost 5 bases and 7 bases respectively, with 17 bases between them. This CDR3 is built from 15 residues. Looked up from germline, CDR1 is SGHAT and CDR2 is FQNNGV. CDR3 sequence (DNA): TGTGCCAGCAGCCATCGGGATAGGGACGGTGAAAAACTGTTTTTT. Protein: CASSHRDRDGEKLFF.

Comments on this clonotype: Germline is not matched at one junction end, which may reflect a read error. Written as DNA, the CDR3 is TGCAGGGCTACAGGGGACGACTATGGCTACACCTTC. Protein sequence: CRATGDDYGYTF. The V and J genes are TRBV20-1 and TRBJ1-2, with TRBD1 identical over 7 bases. The CDR3 has 12 amino acids. Looked up from germline, CDR1 is DFQATT and CDR2 is SNEGSKA (reference sequence).